This TCR beta chain is drawn from a study of cytomegalovirus exposure and HLA in healthy donors. Primers included in the PCR were 60 Vbeta and 13 Jbeta primers. Generated by immunoSEQ multiplex PCR, the TCRdb table keeps only in-frame clones and is missing some. There are approximately 170,000 clones in the sample; 81% occur only once, and 1% to 1.5% lies in the top ten. Study-wide findings and caveats: Information on immune exposure was restricted to one variable (CMV serostatus).

There are a few counts of this clone. The antigen remains unidentified. CDR3 length equals 13 residues. Germline V CDR1 and CDR2: GTSNPN, SVGIG (reference sequence). The ends lost 6 bases at V and 3 bases at J; junction bases unmatched: 5. This TCR was recovered from a man aged 45-65 years in good health and CMV-seropositive. The chain recombines TRBV30 with TRBJ2-7; 10 bases fit TRBD1. The sequenced material came from PBMCs. In DNA form, the CDR3 reads TGTGCCTGCAAGACAGGGGGCTTCTACGAGCAGTACTTC. This translates into CACKTGGFYEQYF.